The rows below give T cell receptor beta chains drawn from one sample of a study of cytomegalovirus exposure and HLA in healthy donors. Sequenced by immunoSEQ multiplex PCR; TCRdb stores in-frame clones only, minus some. The table lists 180,000 or so clones, 75% to 85% of them singletons. Material for sequencing was PBMCs. These receptors were collected from an older woman in good health and CMV-seropositive. The CDR3 runs from the conserved cysteine through the conserved F or W. A D gene is named only where the DNA matches it firmly.

J: TRBJ2-5
V: TRBV19
D: -
CDR3: CASSPRVGQPQETQYF

J: TRBJ2-1
V: TRBV4-1
D: TRBD2
CDR3: CASSVRLAGYYNEQFF

J: TRBJ1-1
V: TRBV9
D: -
CDR3: CASSASGLPGTEAFF

J: TRBJ2-1
V: TRBV7-9
D: TRBD2
CDR3: CASSFSGGAANEQFF

J: TRBJ1-6
V: TRBV2
D: -
CDR3: CTNSTGLNSPLHF

J: TRBJ2-7
V: TRBV27
D: -
CDR3: CASSFKTGTYEQYF

J: TRBJ2-7
V: TRBV10-3
D: -
CDR3: CAISANSEYEQYF

J: TRBJ2-7
V: TRBV11-2
D: -
CDR3: CASSLSRAAQPDEQYF

J: TRBJ2-3
V: TRBV9
D: TRBD2
CDR3: CASSVLGGRESTDTQYF

J: TRBJ1-1
V: TRBV29-1
D: -
CDR3: CSAILGVTEAFF

J: TRBJ1-5
V: TRBV2
D: TRBD1
CDR3: CASSVGTGSNQPQHF

J: TRBJ1-5
V: TRBV28
D: -
CDR3: CASSLTDSNQPQHF

J: TRBJ1-2
V: TRBV4-3
D: TRBD1
CDR3: CASSPKRTGLYGYTF

J: TRBJ2-7
V: TRBV27
D: TRBD1
CDR3: CASSLGQGVTYEQYF

J: TRBJ2-5
V: TRBV28
D: TRBD1
CDR3: CASSLRTGVGGETQYF

J: TRBJ2-3
V: TRBV5-6
D: TRBD2
CDR3: CASRGNLGRATDTQYF

J: TRBJ1-1
V: TRBV29-1
D: -
CDR3: CSVRWANTEAFF

J: TRBJ2-1
V: TRBV6-1
D: TRBD2
CDR3: CASSEETSASNEQFF

J: TRBJ1-2
V: TRBV10-3
D: TRBD1
CDR3: CAISRQGAHNYGYTF

J: TRBJ2-2
V: TRBV5-6
D: TRBD1
CDR3: CASSLDTGVPTGELFF

J: TRBJ2-3
V: TRBV2
D: TRBD2
CDR3: CASSWGLAGEGDTQYF

J: TRBJ1-5
V: TRBV28
D: TRBD1
CDR3: CASSLSGQRNQPQHF

J: TRBJ2-2
V: TRBV7-9
D: -
CDR3: CASSYDSKTGELFF

J: TRBJ1-3
V: TRBV2
D: TRBD1
CDR3: CASSDRTGPTFSGNTIYF

J: TRBJ1-5
V: TRBV28
D: TRBD1
CDR3: CASGDRTKHF

J: TRBJ2-5
V: TRBV2
D: -
CDR3: CASSGDTQETQYF